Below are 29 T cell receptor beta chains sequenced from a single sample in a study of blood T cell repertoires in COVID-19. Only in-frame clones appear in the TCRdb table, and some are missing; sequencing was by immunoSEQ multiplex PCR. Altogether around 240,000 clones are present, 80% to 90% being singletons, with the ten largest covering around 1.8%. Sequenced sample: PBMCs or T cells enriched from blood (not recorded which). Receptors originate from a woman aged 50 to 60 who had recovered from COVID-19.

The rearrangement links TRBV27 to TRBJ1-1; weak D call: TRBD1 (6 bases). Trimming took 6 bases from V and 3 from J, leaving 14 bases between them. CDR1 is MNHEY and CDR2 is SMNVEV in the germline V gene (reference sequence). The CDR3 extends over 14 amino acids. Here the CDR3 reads CASRRRGAYTEAFF. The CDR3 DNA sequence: TGTGCCAGCAGGCGACGGGGGGCTTACACTGAAGCTTTCTTT.

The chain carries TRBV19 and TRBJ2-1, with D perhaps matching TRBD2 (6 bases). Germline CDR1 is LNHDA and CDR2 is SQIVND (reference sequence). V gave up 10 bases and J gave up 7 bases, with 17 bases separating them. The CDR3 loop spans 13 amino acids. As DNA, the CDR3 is TGTGCCACCTTCGGGGGACGCAAGAATGAGCAGTTCTTC. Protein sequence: CATFGGRKNEQFF.

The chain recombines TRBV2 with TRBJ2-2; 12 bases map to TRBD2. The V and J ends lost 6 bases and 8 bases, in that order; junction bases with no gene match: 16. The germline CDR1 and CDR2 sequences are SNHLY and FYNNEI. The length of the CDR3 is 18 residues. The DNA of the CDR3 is TGTGCCAGCAGCCGCATGACTAGCGGGAGCGATGTGGGAGGGGAGCTGTTTTTT. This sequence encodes CASSRMTSGSDVGGELFF.

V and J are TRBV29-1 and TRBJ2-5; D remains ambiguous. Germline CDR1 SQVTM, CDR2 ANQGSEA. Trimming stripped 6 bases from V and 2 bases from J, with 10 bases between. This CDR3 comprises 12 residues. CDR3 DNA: TGCAGCGTATCAATCCAGCAAGAGACCCAGTACTTC. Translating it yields CSVSIQQETQYF.

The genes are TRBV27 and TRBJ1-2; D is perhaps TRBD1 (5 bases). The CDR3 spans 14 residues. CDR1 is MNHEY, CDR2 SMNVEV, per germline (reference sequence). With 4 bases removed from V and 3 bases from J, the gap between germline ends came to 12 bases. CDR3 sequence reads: CASSYNGGDYGYTF. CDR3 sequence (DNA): TGTGCCAGCAGTTACAACGGAGGGGACTATGGCTACACCTTC.

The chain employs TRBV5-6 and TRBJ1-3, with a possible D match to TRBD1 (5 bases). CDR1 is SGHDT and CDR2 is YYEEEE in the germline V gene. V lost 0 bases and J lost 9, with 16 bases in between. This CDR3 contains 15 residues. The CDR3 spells CASSLDVTMGGTIYF. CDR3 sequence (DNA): TGTGCCAGCAGCTTGGACGTAACTATGGGGGGCACCATATATTTT.

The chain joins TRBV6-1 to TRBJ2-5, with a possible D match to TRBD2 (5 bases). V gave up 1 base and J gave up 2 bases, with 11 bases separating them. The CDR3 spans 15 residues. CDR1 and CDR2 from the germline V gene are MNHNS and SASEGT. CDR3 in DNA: TGTGCCAGCAGTGAAGGACGGACTGCACAAGAGACCCAGTACTTC. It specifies CASSEGRTAQETQYF.

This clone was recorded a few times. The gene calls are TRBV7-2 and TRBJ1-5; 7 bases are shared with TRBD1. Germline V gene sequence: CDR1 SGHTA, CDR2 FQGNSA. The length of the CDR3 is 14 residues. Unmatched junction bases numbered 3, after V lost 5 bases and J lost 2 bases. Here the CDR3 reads CASSLGTGNQPQHF. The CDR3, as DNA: TGTGCCAGCAGCCTCGGGACAGGCAATCAGCCCCAGCATTTT.

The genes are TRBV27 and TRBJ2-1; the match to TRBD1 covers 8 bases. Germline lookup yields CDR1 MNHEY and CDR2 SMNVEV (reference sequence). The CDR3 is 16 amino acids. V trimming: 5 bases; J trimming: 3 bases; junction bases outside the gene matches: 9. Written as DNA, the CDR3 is TGTGCCAGCAGTATTTGGACAGGGTATTACTACAATGAGCAGTTCTTC. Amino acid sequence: CASSIWTGYYYNEQFF.

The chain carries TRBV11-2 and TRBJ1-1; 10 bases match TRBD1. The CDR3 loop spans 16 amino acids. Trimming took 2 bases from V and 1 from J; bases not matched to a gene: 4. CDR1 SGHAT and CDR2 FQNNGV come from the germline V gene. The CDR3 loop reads CASSLRQGASNTEAFF. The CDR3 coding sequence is TGTGCCAGCAGCTTAAGACAGGGGGCATCGAACACTGAAGCTTTCTTT.

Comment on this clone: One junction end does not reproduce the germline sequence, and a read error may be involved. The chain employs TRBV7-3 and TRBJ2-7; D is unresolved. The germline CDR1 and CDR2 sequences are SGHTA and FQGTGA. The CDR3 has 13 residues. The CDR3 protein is CASSVTSKSEQYF. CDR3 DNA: TGTGCCAGCAGCGTAACCAGTAAGTCGGAGCAGTACTTC.

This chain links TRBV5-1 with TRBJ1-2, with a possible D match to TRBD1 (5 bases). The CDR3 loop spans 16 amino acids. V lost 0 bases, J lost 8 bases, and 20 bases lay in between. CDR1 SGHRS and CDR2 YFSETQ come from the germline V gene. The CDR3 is CASSLAGENSGDGYTF. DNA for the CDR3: TGCGCCAGCAGCTTGGCCGGCGAAAACAGCGGGGACGGCTACACCTTC.

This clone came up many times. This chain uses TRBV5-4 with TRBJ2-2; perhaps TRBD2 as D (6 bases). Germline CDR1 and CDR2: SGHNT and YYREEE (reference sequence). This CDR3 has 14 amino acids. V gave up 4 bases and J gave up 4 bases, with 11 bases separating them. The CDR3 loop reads CASSPGGPTGELFF. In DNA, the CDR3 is TGTGCCAGCAGCCCTGGAGGGCCCACCGGGGAGCTGTTTTTT.

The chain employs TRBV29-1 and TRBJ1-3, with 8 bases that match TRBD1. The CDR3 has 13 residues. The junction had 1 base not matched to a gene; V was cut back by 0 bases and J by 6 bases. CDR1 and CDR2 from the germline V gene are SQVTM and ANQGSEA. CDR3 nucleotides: TGCAGCGTTGAAGAGCAGGGGGCAAACACCATATATTTT. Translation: CSVEEQGANTIYF.

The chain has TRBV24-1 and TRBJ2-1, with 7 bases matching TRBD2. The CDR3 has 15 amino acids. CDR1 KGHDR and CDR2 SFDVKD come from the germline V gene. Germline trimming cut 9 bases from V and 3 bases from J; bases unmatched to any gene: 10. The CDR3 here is CATASGPTVYNEQFF. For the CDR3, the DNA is TGTGCCACCGCTAGCGGCCCTACGGTCTACAATGAGCAGTTCTTC.

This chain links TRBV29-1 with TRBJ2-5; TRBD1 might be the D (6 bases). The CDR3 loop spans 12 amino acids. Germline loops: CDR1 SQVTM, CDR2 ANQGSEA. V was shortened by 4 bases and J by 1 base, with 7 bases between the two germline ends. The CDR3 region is CSVGTAQETQYF. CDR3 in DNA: TGCAGCGTTGGGACAGCCCAAGAGACCCAGTACTTC.

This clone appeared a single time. CDR3 region: CASSQLAQGQYF. The CDR3 nucleotides read TGTGCCAGCAGCCAACTGGCGCAGGGGCAGTACTTC. The rearrangement links TRBV3-1 (or the pseudogene TRBV3-2) to TRBJ2-7, with D possibly TRBD1 on 5 matching bases. This CDR3 comprises 12 residues. Germline V gives CDR1 LGHDT, CDR2 YNNKEL (reference sequence). The V and J ends lost 2 bases and 9 bases respectively, with 11 bases between them.

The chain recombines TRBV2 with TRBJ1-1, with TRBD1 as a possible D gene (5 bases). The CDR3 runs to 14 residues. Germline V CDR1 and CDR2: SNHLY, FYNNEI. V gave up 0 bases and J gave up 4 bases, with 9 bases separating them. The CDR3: CASSEAGRGTEAFF. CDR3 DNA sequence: TGTGCCAGCAGTGAAGCGGGTAGGGGCACTGAAGCTTTCTTT.

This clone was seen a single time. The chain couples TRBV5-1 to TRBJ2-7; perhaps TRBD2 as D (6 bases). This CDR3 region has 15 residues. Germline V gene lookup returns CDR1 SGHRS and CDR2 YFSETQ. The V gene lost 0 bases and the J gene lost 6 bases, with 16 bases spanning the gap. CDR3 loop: CASSLGGGTLTEQYF. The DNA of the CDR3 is TGCGCCAGCAGCTTGGGCGGCGGGACCCTCACCGAGCAGTACTTC.

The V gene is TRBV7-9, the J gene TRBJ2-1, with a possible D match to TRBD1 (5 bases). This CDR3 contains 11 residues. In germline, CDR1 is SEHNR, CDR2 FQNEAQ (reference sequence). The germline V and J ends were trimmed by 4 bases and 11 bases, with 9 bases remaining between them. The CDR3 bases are TGTGCCAGCAGCTCTACAGGCCAGCAGTTCTTC. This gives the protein CASSSTGQQFF.

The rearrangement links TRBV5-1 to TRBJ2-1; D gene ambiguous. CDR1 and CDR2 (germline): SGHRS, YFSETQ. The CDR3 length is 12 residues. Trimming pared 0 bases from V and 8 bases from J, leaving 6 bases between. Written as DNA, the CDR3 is TGCGCCAGCAGCTTGGCGGGTCATGAGCAGTTCTTC. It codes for CASSLAGHEQFF.

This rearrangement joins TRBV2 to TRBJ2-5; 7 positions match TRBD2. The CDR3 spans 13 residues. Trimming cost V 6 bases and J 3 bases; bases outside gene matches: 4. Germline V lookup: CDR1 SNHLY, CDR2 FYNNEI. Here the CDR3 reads CASSTSEKETQYF. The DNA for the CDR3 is TGTGCCAGCAGCACTAGCGAGAAAGAGACCCAGTACTTC.

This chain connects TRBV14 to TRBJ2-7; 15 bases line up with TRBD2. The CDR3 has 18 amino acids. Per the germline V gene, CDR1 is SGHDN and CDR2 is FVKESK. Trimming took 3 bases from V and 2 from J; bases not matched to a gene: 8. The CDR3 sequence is CASSQLGTSGRMAYEQYF. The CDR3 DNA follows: TGTGCCAGCAGCCAGCTAGGGACTAGCGGGAGGATGGCCTACGAGCAGTACTTC.

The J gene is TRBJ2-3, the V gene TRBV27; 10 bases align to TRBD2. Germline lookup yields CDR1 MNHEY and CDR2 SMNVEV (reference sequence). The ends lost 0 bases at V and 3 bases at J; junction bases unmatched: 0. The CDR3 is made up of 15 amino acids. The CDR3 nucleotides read TGTGCCAGCAGTTTATCGGGACTAGCGACAGATACGCAGTATTTT. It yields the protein CASSLSGLATDTQYF.

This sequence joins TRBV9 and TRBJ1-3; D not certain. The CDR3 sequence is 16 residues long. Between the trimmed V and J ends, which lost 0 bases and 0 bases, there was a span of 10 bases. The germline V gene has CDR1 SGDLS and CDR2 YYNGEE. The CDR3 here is CASSVASASSGNTIYF. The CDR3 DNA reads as TGTGCCAGCAGCGTAGCCTCAGCGAGCTCTGGAAACACCATATATTTT.

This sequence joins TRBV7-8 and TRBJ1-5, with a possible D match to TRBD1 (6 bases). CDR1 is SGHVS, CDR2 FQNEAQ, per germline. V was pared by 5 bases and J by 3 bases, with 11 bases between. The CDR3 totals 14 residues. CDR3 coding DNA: TGTGCCAGCAGCGATGCGGGGGCCAATCAGCCCCAGCATTTT. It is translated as CASSDAGANQPQHF.

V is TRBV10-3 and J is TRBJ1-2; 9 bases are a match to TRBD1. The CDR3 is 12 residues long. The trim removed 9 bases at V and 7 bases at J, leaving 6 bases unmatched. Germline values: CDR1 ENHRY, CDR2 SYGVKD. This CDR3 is CAIQQGASGYTF. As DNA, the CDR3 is TGTGCCATACAACAGGGGGCGAGTGGCTACACCTTC.

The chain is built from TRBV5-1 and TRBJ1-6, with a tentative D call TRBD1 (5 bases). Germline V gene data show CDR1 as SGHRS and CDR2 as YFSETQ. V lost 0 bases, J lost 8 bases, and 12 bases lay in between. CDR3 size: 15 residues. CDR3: CASSLGDSRDSPLHF. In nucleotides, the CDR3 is TGCGCCAGCAGCTTGGGGGACTCAAGAGATTCACCCCTCCACTTT.

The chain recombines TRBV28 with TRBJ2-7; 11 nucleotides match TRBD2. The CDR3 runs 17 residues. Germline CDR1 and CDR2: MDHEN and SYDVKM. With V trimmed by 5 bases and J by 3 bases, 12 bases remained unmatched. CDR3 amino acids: CASSPDLRLAGSYEQYF. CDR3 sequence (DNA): TGTGCCAGCAGTCCTGATTTGAGACTAGCGGGAAGCTACGAGCAGTACTTC.